The 2 T cell receptor beta chains below come from one sample, sequenced in a study of blood T cells in healthy people across ages. A sample-barcoded 5' primer and a J-beta primer mix were used in a second PCR of roughly 6 to 11 cycles. TCRdb reprocessed the 5' RACE reads with MiXCR, giving one entry per CDR3 protein. The repertoire holds about 1.6 million distinct CDR3 sequences, with roughly 32% as singletons. The sequenced material came from blood. The origin of the receptors is a woman in her thirties in good health.

The rearrangement uses TRBV7-2 and TRBJ2-1; a weak D match, TRBD2 (5 bases). Trimming pared 5 bases from V and 5 bases from J, leaving 10 bases between. From germline, CDR1 is SGHTA and CDR2 FQGNSA. The CDR3 is 13 amino acids. The CDR3: CASSDGVNNEQFF. In nucleotides, the CDR3 is TGTGCCAGCAGCGACGGGGTAAACAATGAGCAGTTCTTC.

This clonotype has ten or more counts. The gene calls are TRBV5-1 and TRBJ2-7, with D possibly TRBD2 on 6 matching bases. This CDR3 has 13 residues. Trimming stripped 2 bases from V and 3 bases from J, with 9 bases between. Germline lookup yields CDR1 SGHRS and CDR2 YFSETQ. The DNA for the CDR3 is TGCGCCAGCAGCTTATGGGGGGACTACGAGCAGTACTTC. Translated, it gives CASSLWGDYEQYF.